This T cell receptor (beta chain) stems from a study of T cell responses to AZD1222 COVID-19 vaccine. Trimming stripped 7 bases from V and 0 bases from J, with 9 bases between. The CDR3 loop spans 13 amino acids. Germline V lookup: CDR1 SGHDN, CDR2 FVKESK. Study-wide results and caveats: All repertoire sampling was performed exclusively after the peak T cell response. A rise in Spike-specific TCR breadth and depth followed two AZD1222 doses.

The assay was immunoSEQ multiplex PCR, and TCRdb's table has in-frame clones only and misses some. The table records about 100,000 clones, more than 85% of them present only once. With regard to this clone: As yet, its antigen is unknown.

The sample consisted of peripheral blood, taken on day 0 of AZD1222 vaccination. The TCR originated in an adult in good health. The gene calls are TRBV14 and TRBJ1-1; the D gene is possibly TRBD1 (6 bases). Here the CDR3 reads CASKQGLNTEAFF. The CDR3 coding sequence is TGTGCCAGCAAACAGGGACTGAACACTGAAGCTTTCTTT. Variable domain in full (rest from reference TRBV14 and TRBJ1-1): EAGVTQFPSHSVIEKGQTVTLRCDPISGHDNLYWYRRVMGKEIKFLLHFVKESKQDESGMPNNRFLAERTGGTYSTLKVQPAELEDSGVYFCASKQGLNTEAFFGQGTRLTVV.